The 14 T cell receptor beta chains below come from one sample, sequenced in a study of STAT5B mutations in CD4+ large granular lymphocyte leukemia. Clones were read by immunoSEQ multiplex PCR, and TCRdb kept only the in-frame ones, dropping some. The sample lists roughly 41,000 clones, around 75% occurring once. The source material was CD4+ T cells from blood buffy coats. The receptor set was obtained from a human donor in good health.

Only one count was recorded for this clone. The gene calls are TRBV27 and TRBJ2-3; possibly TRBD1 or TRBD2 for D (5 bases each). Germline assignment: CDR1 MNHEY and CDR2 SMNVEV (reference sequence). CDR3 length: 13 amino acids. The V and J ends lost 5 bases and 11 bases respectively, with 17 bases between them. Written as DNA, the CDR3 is TGTGCCAGCAGTACCGGGACCCGAGGGATGCAGTATTTT. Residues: CASSTGTRGMQYF.

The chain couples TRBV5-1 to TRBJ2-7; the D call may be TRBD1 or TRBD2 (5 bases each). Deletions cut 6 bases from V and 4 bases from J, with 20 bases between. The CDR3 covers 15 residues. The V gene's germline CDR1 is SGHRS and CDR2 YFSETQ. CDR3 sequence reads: CASNPDGVWGYEQYF. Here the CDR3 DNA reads TGCGCCAGCAACCCCGATGGGGTATGGGGGTACGAGCAGTACTTC.

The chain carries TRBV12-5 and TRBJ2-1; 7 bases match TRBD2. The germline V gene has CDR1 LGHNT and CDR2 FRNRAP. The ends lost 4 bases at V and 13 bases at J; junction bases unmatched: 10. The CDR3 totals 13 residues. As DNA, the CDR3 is TGTGCTAGTGGTTCTGGCGGGGGTACTCAACAGTTCTTC. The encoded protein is CASGSGGGTQQFF.

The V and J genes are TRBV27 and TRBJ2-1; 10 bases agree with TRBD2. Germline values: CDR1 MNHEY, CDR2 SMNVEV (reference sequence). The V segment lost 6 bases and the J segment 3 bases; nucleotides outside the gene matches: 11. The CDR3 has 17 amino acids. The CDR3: CASRQRASGGNYNEQFF. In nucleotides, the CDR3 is TGTGCCAGCAGGCAAAGGGCTAGCGGGGGTAACTACAATGAGCAGTTCTTC.

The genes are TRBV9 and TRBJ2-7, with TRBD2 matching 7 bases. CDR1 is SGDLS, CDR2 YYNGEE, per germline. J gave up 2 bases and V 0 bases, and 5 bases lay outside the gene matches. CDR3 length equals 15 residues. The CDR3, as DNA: TGTGCCAGCAGCGTAGGGTCGGGAGGAACCTACGAGCAGTACTTC. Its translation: CASSVGSGGTYEQYF. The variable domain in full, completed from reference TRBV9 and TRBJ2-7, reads DSGVTQTPKHLITATGQRVTLRCSPRSGDLSVYWYQQSLDQGLQFLIQYYNGEERAKGNILERFSAQQFPDLHSELNLSSLELGDSALYFCASSVGSGGTYEQYFGPGTRLTVT.

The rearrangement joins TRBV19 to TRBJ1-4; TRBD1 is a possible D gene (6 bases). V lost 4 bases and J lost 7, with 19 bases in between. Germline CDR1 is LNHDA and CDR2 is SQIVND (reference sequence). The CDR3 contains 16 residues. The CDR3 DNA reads TGTGCCAGTAGTACCAACTTCGGGGGCTGGGGTGAAAAACTGTTTTTT. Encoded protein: CASSTNFGGWGEKLFF.

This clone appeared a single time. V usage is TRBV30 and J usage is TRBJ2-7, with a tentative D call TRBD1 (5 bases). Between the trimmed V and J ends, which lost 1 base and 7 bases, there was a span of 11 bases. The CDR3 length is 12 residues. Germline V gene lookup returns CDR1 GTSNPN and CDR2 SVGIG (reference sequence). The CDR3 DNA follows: TGTGCCTGGAGTGGTACAGGTGTAGAGCAGTACTTC. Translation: CAWSGTGVEQYF.

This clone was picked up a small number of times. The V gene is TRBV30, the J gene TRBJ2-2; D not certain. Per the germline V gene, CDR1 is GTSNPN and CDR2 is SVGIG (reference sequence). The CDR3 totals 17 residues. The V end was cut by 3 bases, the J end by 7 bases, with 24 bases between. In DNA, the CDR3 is TGTGCCTGGAGGACTTGGTTCGGTATGGGGTCGGGCGGGGAGCTGTTTTTT. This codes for CAWRTWFGMGSGGELFF.

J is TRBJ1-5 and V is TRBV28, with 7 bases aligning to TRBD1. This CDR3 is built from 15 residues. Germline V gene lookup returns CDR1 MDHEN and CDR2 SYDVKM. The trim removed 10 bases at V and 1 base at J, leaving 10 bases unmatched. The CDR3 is CATGLIQGSNQPQHF. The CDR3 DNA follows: TGTGCCACCGGATTAATACAGGGGAGCAATCAGCCCCAGCATTTT.

The DNA of the CDR3 is TGTGCCAGCAGTTACTCGCCAGCGGGGACCTACGAGCAGTACTTC. Protein: CASSYSPAGTYEQYF. The genes are TRBV6-5 and TRBJ2-7, with TRBD2 identical over 7 bases. The V gene's germline CDR1 is MNHEY and CDR2 SVGAGI. The CDR3 has 15 amino acids. Unmatched junction bases numbered 4, after V lost 0 bases and J lost 2 bases.

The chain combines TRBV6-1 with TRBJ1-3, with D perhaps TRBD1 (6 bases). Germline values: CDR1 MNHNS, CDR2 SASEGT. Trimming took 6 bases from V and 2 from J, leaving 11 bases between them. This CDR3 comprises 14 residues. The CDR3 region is CASRGTSAGNTIYF. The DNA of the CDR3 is TGTGCCAGCAGGGGGACATCGGCTGGAAACACCATATATTTT.

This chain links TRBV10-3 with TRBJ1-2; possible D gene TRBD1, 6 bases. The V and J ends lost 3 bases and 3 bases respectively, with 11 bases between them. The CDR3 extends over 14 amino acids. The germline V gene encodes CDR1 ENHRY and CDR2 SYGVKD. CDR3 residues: CAISEGGWDYGYTF. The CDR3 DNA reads TGTGCCATCAGTGAAGGGGGTTGGGACTATGGCTACACCTTC.

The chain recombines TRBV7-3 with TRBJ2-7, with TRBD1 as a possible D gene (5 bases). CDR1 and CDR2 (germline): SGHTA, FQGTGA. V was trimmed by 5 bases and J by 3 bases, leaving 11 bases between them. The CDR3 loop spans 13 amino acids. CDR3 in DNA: TGTGCCAGCAGCCTCTACGACAGCTACGAGCAGTACTTC. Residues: CASSLYDSYEQYF.

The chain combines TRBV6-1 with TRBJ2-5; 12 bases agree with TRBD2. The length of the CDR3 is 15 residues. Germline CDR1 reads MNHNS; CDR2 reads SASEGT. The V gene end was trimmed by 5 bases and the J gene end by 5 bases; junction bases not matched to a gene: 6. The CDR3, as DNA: TGTGCCAGCAGTTCTGGACTAGCGGGGACGGAGACCCAGTACTTC. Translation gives CASSSGLAGTETQYF.